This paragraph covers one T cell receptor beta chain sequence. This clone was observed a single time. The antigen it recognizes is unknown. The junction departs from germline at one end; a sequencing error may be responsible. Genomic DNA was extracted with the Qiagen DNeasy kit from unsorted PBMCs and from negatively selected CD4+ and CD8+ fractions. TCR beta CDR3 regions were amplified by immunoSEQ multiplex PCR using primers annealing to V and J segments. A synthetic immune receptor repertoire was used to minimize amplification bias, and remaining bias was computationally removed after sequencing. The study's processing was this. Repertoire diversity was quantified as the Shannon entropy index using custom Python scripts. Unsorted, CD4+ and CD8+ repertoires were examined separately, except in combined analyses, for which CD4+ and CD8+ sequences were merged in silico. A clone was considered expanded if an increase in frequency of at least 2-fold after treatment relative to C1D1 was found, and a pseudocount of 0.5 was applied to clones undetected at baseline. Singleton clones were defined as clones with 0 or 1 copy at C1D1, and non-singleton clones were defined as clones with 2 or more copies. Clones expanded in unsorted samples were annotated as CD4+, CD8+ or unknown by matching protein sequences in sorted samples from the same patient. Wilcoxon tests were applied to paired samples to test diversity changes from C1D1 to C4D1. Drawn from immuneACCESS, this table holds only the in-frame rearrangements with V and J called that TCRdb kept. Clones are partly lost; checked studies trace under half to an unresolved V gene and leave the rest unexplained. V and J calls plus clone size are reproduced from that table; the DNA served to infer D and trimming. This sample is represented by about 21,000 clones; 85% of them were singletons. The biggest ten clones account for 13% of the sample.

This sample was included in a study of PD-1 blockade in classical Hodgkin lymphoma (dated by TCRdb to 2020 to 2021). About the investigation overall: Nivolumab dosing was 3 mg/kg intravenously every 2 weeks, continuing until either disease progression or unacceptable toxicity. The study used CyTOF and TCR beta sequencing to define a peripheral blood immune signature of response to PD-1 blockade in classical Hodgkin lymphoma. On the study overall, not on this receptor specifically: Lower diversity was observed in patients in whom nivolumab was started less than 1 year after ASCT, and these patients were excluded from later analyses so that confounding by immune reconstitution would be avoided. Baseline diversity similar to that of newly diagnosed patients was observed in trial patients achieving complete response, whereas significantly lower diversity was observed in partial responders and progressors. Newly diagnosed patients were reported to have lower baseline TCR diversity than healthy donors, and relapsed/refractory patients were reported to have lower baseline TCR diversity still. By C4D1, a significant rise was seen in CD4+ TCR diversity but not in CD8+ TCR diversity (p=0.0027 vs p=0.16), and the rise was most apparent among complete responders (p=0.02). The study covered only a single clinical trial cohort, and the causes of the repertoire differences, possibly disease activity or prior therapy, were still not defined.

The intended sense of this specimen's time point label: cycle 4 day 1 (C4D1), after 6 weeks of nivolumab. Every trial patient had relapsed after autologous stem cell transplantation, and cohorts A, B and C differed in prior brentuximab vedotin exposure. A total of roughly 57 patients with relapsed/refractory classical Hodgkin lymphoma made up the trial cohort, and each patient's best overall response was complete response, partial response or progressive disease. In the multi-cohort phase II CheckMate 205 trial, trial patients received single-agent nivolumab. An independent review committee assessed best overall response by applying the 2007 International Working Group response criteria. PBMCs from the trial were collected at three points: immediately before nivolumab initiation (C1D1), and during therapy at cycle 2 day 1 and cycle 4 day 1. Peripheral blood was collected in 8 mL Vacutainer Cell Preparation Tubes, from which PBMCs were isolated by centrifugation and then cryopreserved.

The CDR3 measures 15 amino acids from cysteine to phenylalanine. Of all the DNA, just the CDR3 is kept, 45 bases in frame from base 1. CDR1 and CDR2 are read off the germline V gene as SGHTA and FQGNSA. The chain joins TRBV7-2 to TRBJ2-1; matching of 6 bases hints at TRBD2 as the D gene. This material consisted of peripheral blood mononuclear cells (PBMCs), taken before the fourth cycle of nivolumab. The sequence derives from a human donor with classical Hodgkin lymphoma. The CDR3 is CASSQDGSSYNEQFF. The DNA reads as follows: TGCGCCAGCAGCCAAGACGGGAGCTCCTACAATGAGCAGTTCTTC. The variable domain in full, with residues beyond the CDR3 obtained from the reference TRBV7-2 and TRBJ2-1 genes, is GAGVSQSPSNKVTEKGKDVELRCDPISGHTALYWYRQSLGQGLEFLIYFQGNSAPDKSGLPSDRFSAERTGGSVSTLTIQRTQQEDSAVYLCASSQDGSSYNEQFFGPGTRLTVL.